The clone carrying this TCR beta chain showed up many times. Its antigen is unidentified. This entry is derived from a study of human T cells and chemical hapten exposure. Study as a whole: Diphenylcyclopropenone, dosed weekly to the scalp, was given to patients throughout the roughly 24-week study.

Time point meaning: pre-sensitization, week 0. Treatment denoted: therapeutic diphenylcyclopropenone sensitization with weekly scalp DPC. TCRdb reprocessed the RACE reads via MiXCR and lists one record per CDR3 protein. The sample contains tens of thousands of distinct CDR3 sequences, 6.7% of which appear only once. Study outcomes and limitations: Controls had significantly fewer large CDR3 similarity clusters than were formed by expanded TCRs.

The CDR3 runs to 12 residues. The V end was cut by 3 bases, the J end by 7 bases, with 7 bases between. The receptor comes from a woman aged 25 to 39 with alopecia areata. Some clones in this sample may be carry-over from other donors' samples. This chain connects TRBV12-3 or TRBV12-4 to TRBJ1-5; the D is unclear. This sample comprised whole blood, obtained in connection with sensitization to the hapten diphenylcyclopropenone (DPC). CDR3 residues: CASSFPEQPQHF. CDR3 nucleotide sequence: TGTGCCAGCAGTTTTCCAGAACAGCCCCAGCATTTT.